The 30 T cell receptor beta chains in this list originate from one sample, sequenced in a study of T cells in Graves' hyperthyroidism and ophthalmopathy (dated by TCRdb to about 2019). Library creation used multiplex PCR. TCRdb lists the instrument as Illumina HiSeq 2000. Amplification of TCR beta CDR3 regions was carried out from RNA transcripts. For the first round of RT-PCR on the TCR CDR3, the HTBI primer set was used together with the Qiagen OneStep RT-PCR kit. Through fastp at Q25 and MiXCR, TCRdb rebuilt clones from the public reads, retaining in-frame beta chains. Each CDR3 protein gets just one entry, which takes the most common genes and DNA from the rows behind it. The sample records roughly 500,000 distinct CDR3 sequences, approximately 49% of which are singletons. About two fifths of the sample goes to the ten largest clones. Sequenced material: peripheral blood or thyroid tissue (not recorded which). The receptors come from an adult woman with Graves' disease, either hyperthyroidism or ophthalmopathy (not recorded which).

The chain is built from TRBV6-5 and TRBJ1-4; D gene uncertain. Per the germline V gene, CDR1 is MNHEY and CDR2 is SVGAGI. Trimming cost V 6 bases and J 8 bases, with 13 bases left between them. The CDR3 spans 13 residues. The CDR3 DNA reads TGTGCCAGCAGATCCGGGATGGGGGAAAAACTGTTTTTT. It encodes CASRSGMGEKLFF.

This clonotype was seen ten or more times. This chain uses TRBV7-8 with TRBJ2-5, with 7 bases matching TRBD2. The CDR3 runs 14 residues. The germline gives CDR1 SGHVS, CDR2 FQNEAQ. V lost 5 bases to trimming and J lost 2 bases; unmatched junction nucleotides: 5. The CDR3 region has the DNA TGTGCCAGCAGCCCCCGGACTAGACAAGAGACCCAGTACTTC. Amino acid sequence: CASSPRTRQETQYF.

This chain joins TRBV20-1 and TRBJ1-2; D is perhaps TRBD1 (6 bases). There are 13 residues in the CDR3. The germline gives CDR1 DFQATT, CDR2 SNEGSKA (reference sequence). Trimming shortened V by 2 bases and J by 6 bases, and 13 bases separated the two germline ends. CDR3 sequence (DNA): TGCAGTGCTAGACGGAGGGGGGATGATGGCTACACCTTC. Translation: CSARRRGDDGYTF.

The chain carries TRBV7-9 and TRBJ1-4; TRBD1 is a possible D gene (6 bases). This CDR3 spans 13 amino acids. CDR1 is SEHNR, CDR2 FQNEAQ, per germline (reference sequence). With 11 bases removed from V and 8 bases from J, the gap between germline ends came to 18 bases. CDR3 sequence reads: CALRTEQSEKLFF. The CDR3 coding sequence is TGTGCCCTCCGGACAGAGCAGAGCGAAAAACTGTTTTTT.

This clonotype was counted ten times or more. This chain joins TRBV12-3 or TRBV12-4 and TRBJ2-7; 12 nucleotides match TRBD2. The V segment lost 5 bases and the J segment 6 bases; nucleotides outside the gene matches: 8. This CDR3 contains 15 residues. The CDR3 DNA reads TGTGCCAGCAGTCGGGGGACTAGCGGGTCAGGCGAGCAGTACTTC. It yields the protein CASSRGTSGSGEQYF.

At least ten counts were recorded for this clonotype. The rearrangement uses TRBV5-5 and TRBJ1-5, with D unresolved. Germline V gives CDR1 SGHKS, CDR2 YYEKEE (reference sequence). The CDR3 loop spans 13 amino acids. V was shortened by 1 base and J by 6 bases, with 8 bases between the two germline ends. Here the CDR3 reads CASSLFIFQPQHF. The CDR3 DNA is TGTGCCAGCAGCTTGTTTATTTTTCAGCCCCAGCATTTT. Drawing the rest from reference TRBV5-5 and TRBJ1-5, the complete variable domain is DAGVTQSPTHLIKTRGQQVTLRCSPISGHKSVSWYQQVLGQGPQFIFQYYEKEERGRGNFPDRFSARQFPNYSSELNVNALLLGDSALYLCASSLFIFQPQHFGDGTRLSIL.

This clonotype was recorded at least ten times. The chain links TRBV19 to TRBJ1-1, with D perhaps matching TRBD1 (6 bases). V gave up 7 bases and J gave up 6 bases, with 15 bases separating them. The CDR3 length is 13 residues. Germline CDR1 reads LNHDA; CDR2 reads SQIVND (reference sequence). This chain's CDR3 is CASTRQDGAEAFF. The DNA of the CDR3 is TGTGCCAGTACCAGACAGGATGGCGCTGAAGCTTTCTTT.

Concerning this clonotype itself: Germline is not matched at one junction end, which may reflect a read error. This chain connects TRBV5-1 to TRBJ2-2, with 9 bases matching TRBD1. Per germline, CDR1 SGHRS and CDR2 YFSETQ. The CDR3 loop spans 17 amino acids. The CDR3 DNA is TGTGCCAGCGGACAAAGGACAGGGGAGTTGAACACCGGGGAGCTGTTTTTT. Protein sequence: CASGQRTGELNTGELFF. Using reference TRBV5-1 and TRBJ2-2 for the parts outside the CDR3, the full variable domain is KAGVTQTPRYLIKTRGQQVTLSCSPISGHRSVSWYQQTPGQGLQFLFEYFSETQRNKGNFPGRFSGRQFSNSRSEMNVSTLELGDSALYLCASGQRTGELNTGELFFGEGSRLTVL.

This chain uses TRBV9 with TRBJ1-1, with D tentatively TRBD1 (6 bases). The CDR3 spans 12 residues. Trimming shortened V by 5 bases and J by 8 bases, and 13 bases separated the two germline ends. The V gene's germline CDR1 is SGDLS and CDR2 YYNGEE. In nucleotides, the CDR3 is TGTGCCAGCAGTAGGGGGTCCAGAGAAGCTTTCTTT. Translating it yields CASSRGSREAFF.

This rearrangement joins TRBV11-2 to TRBJ2-2, with D possibly being TRBD2 (6 bases). This CDR3 contains 13 residues. V was trimmed by 6 bases and J by 6 bases, leaving 11 bases between them. From germline, CDR1 is SGHAT and CDR2 FQNNGV. The CDR3 bases are TGTGCCAGCAGACTACTAGCCTCCGGGGAGCTGTTTTTT. Translating it yields CASRLLASGELFF.

The CDR3 DNA sequence: TGTGCCAGCACGGGGGATGAGGTCGGCTACACCTTC. Translating gives CASTGDEVGYTF. The chain recombines TRBV25-1 with TRBJ1-2; a possible D gene is TRBD1 (5 bases). This CDR3 has 12 amino acids. V shed 7 bases and J shed 8 bases, with 14 bases lying between them. Germline V gives CDR1 MGHDK, CDR2 SYGVNS.

The rearrangement joins TRBV10-2 to TRBJ2-7; no firm D call. Germline V gene lookup returns CDR1 WSHSY and CDR2 SAAADI. The V gene lost 2 bases and the J gene lost 6 bases, with 8 bases spanning the gap. The CDR3 is 12 residues long. CDR3 sequence: CASSEGRREQYF. The CDR3 DNA reads as TGCGCCAGCAGTGAGGGCAGGCGCGAGCAGTACTTC.

This clonotype appeared a single time. This chain connects TRBV24-1 to TRBJ2-5, with 7 bases matching TRBD2. V lost 4 bases to trimming and J lost 0 bases; unmatched junction nucleotides: 4. The CDR3 extends over 15 amino acids. Germline CDR1 and CDR2: KGHDR and SFDVKD. The CDR3 sequence: CATSEEGLYQETQYF. In nucleotides, the CDR3 is TGTGCCACCAGTGAGGAGGGACTATACCAAGAGACCCAGTACTTC.

This clonotype was detected ten times or more. The genes are TRBV7-2 and TRBJ2-5; the D gene is possibly TRBD1 (5 bases). Looked up from germline, CDR1 is SGHTA and CDR2 is FQGNSA. The V and J ends lost 5 bases and 6 bases respectively, with 22 bases between them. The CDR3 is 16 residues long. This CDR3 reads CASSISFGHLQKTQYF. The CDR3 DNA sequence: TGTGCCAGCAGCATCTCCTTTGGACACCTTCAAAAGACCCAGTACTTC.

The chain is built from TRBV25-1 and TRBJ1-2; the match to TRBD1 covers 7 bases. The CDR3 is 13 amino acids. Germline V lookup: CDR1 MGHDK, CDR2 SYGVNS. Trimming removed 1 base from V and 7 bases from J; junction bases left unmatched: 3. The CDR3 DNA follows: TGTGCCAGCAGTGAATGTAGGACAGGTGGCTACACCTTC. It is translated as CASSECRTGGYTF.

The chain joins TRBV5-1 to TRBJ2-7, with D perhaps matching TRBD2 (6 bases). The germline V and J ends were trimmed by 2 bases and 3 bases, with 12 bases remaining between them. Germline assignment: CDR1 SGHRS and CDR2 YFSETQ. This CDR3 has 14 amino acids. CDR3 in amino acids: CASSFISEGYEQYF. The CDR3 DNA reads as TGCGCCAGCAGCTTCATCTCGGAGGGCTACGAGCAGTACTTC.

This clonotype showed up many times. The V gene is TRBV5-1, the J gene TRBJ2-5; 7 bases fit TRBD2. The V segment lost 5 bases and the J segment 0 bases; nucleotides outside the gene matches: 7. Germline loops: CDR1 SGHRS, CDR2 YFSETQ. The CDR3 is made up of 15 amino acids. CDR3 in DNA: TGCGCCAGCAGGTCTCTAGCGGCTTACCAAGAGACCCAGTACTTC. Translated, it gives CASRSLAAYQETQYF.

The CDR3 nucleotides are TGTGCCAGCAGCCAAGGGTCCGGGACAGGCTATGGCTACACCTTC. This translates into CASSQGSGTGYGYTF. The V gene is TRBV9, the J gene TRBJ1-2; 8 positions match TRBD1. The V and J ends lost 4 bases and 4 bases, in that order; junction bases with no gene match: 9. This CDR3 comprises 15 residues. Germline V lookup: CDR1 SGDLS, CDR2 YYNGEE.

This chain connects TRBV29-1 to TRBJ2-5; 8 nucleotides agree with TRBD1. Germline assignment: CDR1 SQVTM and CDR2 ANQGSEA. The CDR3 length is 13 residues. V lost 3 bases, J lost 4 bases, and 4 bases stayed unmatched. The CDR3 spells CSVDQGAGETQYF. The CDR3 bases are TGCAGCGTTGACCAGGGGGCGGGAGAGACCCAGTACTTC.

The rearrangement uses TRBV6-6 and TRBJ2-5, with 11 bases aligning to TRBD2. V lost 6 bases to trimming and J lost 0 bases; unmatched junction nucleotides: 6. The CDR3 sequence is 16 residues long. Germline V gene data show CDR1 as MNHNY and CDR2 as SVGAGI (reference sequence). CDR3 residues: CASRLTSGGYQETQYF. The CDR3 nucleotides are TGTGCCAGCAGGCTTACTAGCGGGGGATACCAAGAGACCCAGTACTTC.

This clonotype has only a few counts. The CDR3 here is CASSQLRDRGSEQYF. In DNA, the CDR3 is TGTGCCAGCAGTCAACTTAGGGACAGGGGAAGCGAGCAGTACTTC. The genes are TRBV7-9 and TRBJ2-7; 10 bases are shared with TRBD1. The CDR3 spans 15 residues. The germline CDR1 and CDR2 sequences are SEHNR and FQNEAQ (reference sequence). V shed 6 bases, J shed 6 bases, and the junction held 11 bases outside the gene matches.

The J gene is TRBJ2-7, the V gene TRBV10-3; D might be TRBD1 (6 bases). Per germline, CDR1 ENHRY and CDR2 SYGVKD. The CDR3 runs to 14 residues. V shed 6 bases and J shed 0 bases, with 12 bases lying between them. CDR3 loop: CAISVGDTSYEQYF. CDR3 nucleotides: TGTGCCATCAGCGTTGGGGACACCTCCTACGAGCAGTACTTC.

This clonotype was counted a few times. The chain couples TRBV20-1 to TRBJ2-5, with D possibly being TRBD2 (6 bases). The CDR3 length is 16 residues. The V gene lost 3 bases and the J gene lost 7 bases, with 24 bases spanning the gap. Germline V CDR1 and CDR2: DFQATT, SNEGSKA (reference sequence). The CDR3 bases are TGCAGTGCTAGTGGAAGCGGACTACCCACCGGGGGGACCCAGTACTTC. Translated, it gives CSASGSGLPTGGTQYF.

This clonotype was observed a few times. The CDR3 is CASSLITGGYEQYF. CDR3 bases: TGTGCCAGCAGCTTGATCACCGGGGGGTACGAGCAGTACTTC. This sequence joins TRBV5-4 and TRBJ2-7; 7 bases are a match to TRBD2. Germline V CDR1 and CDR2: SGHNT, YYREEE (reference sequence). After removal of 1 base from V and 4 bases from J, the junction contained 5 bases not matched to a gene. The CDR3 sequence is 14 residues long.

As concerns this clonotype: A much larger clone sits a single nucleotide away, making a read error possible. The rearrangement joins TRBV7-8 to TRBJ1-3, with D unresolved. Per the germline V gene, CDR1 is SGHVS and CDR2 is FQNEAQ. The CDR3 consists of 15 residues. The CDR3 nucleotides are TGTGTCAGCAGCCAAGACGTCTCCTCTGGAAACACCATATATTTT. This sequence encodes CVSSQDVSSGNTIYF.

As for this clonotype: Because the CDR3's place on the DNA is in doubt, the DNA is left out and the CDR3 is given as listed by TCRdb. The J gene is TRBJ1-5, the V gene TRBV2; the D segment call TRBD1 is taken from the table without a DNA check. The CDR3 numbers 20 amino acids, ends counted. From germline, CDR1 is SNHLY and CDR2 FYNNEI. The chain's CDR3 is CASRTGTGEKLFFGSGTQHF.

The chain has TRBV25-1 and TRBJ1-6, with no clear D. CDR1 and CDR2 (germline): MGHDK, SYGVNS. Deletions cut 1 base from V and 4 bases from J, with 17 bases between. The CDR3 length is 18 residues. The CDR3: CASSESRATTRYNSPLHF. CDR3 DNA: TGTGCCAGCAGTGAATCCCGAGCCACGACCCGGTATAATTCACCCCTCCACTTT.

This clonotype has ten or more counts. This chain links TRBV20-1 with TRBJ1-6; no clear D. Germline CDR1 and CDR2: DFQATT and SNEGSKA (reference sequence). The CDR3 is made up of 15 amino acids. Trimming left V 3 bases short and J 7 bases short, with 16 bases between. This CDR3 is CSARVGPAGNSPLHF. Written as DNA, the CDR3 is TGCAGTGCTAGGGTTGGTCCCGCTGGGAATTCACCCCTCCACTTT.

The table lists this clonotype with a count of one. The chain couples TRBV2 to TRBJ2-2; D remains ambiguous. The V gene's germline CDR1 is SNHLY and CDR2 FYNNEI. The ends were cut back, 1 base at V and 7 bases at J, with 10 bases in the middle. The CDR3 loop spans 14 amino acids. CDR3 sequence: CASSEVLLIGELFF. CDR3 in DNA: TGTGCCAGCAGTGAAGTACTTCTTATCGGGGAGCTGTTTTTT.

The chain is built from TRBV20-1 and TRBJ1-2; 7 bases are shared with TRBD1. This CDR3 has 12 residues. J gave up 7 bases and V 6 bases, and 8 bases lay outside the gene matches. Per germline, CDR1 DFQATT and CDR2 SNEGSKA (reference sequence). The CDR3 region is CSADRDSFGYTF. CDR3 nucleotides: TGCAGTGCAGACCGGGACAGTTTTGGCTACACCTTC.